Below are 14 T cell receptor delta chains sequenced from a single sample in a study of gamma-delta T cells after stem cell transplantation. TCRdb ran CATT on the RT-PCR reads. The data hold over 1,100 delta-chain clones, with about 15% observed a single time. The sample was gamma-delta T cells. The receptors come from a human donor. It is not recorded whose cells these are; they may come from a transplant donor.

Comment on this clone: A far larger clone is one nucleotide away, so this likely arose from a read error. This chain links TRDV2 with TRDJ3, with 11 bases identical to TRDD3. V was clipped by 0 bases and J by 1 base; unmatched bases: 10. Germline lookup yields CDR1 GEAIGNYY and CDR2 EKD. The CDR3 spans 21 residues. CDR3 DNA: TGTGCCTGTGACACCGTGTCGTATGGGGGATACGATTCCTGGGACACCCGACAGATGTTTTTC. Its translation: CACDTVSYGGYDSWDTRQMFF.

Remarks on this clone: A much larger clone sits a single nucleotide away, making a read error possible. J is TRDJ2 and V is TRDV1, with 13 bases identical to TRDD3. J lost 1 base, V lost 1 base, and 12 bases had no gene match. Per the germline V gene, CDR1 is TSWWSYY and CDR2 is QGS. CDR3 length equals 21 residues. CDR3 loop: CALGERGVITGGYVLTAQLFF. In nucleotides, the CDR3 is TGTGCTCTTGGGGAACGAGGGGTGATAACTGGGGGATACGTTTTGACAGCACAACTCTTCTTT.

The CDR3 DNA reads TGTGCCTGTGACACCGTGGCGCCCAGCTCCTGGGACACCCGACAGATGTTTTTC. It encodes CACDTVAPSSWDTRQMFF. V and J are TRDV2 and TRDJ3; D call uncertain. The V gene lost 0 bases and the J gene lost 0 bases, with 11 bases spanning the gap. Germline V gene sequence: CDR1 GEAIGNYY, CDR2 EKD. CDR3 length: 18 amino acids.

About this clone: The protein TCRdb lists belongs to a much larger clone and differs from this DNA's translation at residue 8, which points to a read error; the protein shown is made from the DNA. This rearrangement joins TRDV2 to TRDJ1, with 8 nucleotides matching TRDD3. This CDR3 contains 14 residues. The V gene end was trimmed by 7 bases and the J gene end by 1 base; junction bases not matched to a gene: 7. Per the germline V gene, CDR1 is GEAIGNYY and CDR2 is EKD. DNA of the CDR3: TGTGCCTGCGTCTTACTGGGGGGCACCGATAAACTCATCTTT. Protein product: CACVLLGGTDKLIF.

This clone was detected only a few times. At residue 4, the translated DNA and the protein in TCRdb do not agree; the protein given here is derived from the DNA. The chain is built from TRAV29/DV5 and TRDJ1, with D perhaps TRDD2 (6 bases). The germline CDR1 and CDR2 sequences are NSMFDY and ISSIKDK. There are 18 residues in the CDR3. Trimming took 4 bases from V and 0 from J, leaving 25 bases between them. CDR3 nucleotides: TGTGCAGCATCTAGGGGTCCTACGGCGTACTGGTACACCGATAAACTCATCTTT. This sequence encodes CAASRGPTAYWYTDKLIF.

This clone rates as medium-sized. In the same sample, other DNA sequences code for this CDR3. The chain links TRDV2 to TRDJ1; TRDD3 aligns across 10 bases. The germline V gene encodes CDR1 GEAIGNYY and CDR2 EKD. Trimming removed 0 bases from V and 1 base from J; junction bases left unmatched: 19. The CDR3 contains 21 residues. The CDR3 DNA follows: TGTGCCTGTGACACCGTGCCTACAACCGTACTGGGGGATTTGAGCACCGATAAACTCATCTTT. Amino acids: CACDTVPTTVLGDLSTDKLIF.

The CDR3 here is CACDTVTGVLYTDKLIF. The CDR3 DNA reads as TGTGCCTGTGACACCGTTACTGGGGTTCTGTACACCGATAAACTCATCTTT. The chain links TRDV2 to TRDJ1; the match to TRDD3 covers 7 bases. Germline assignment: CDR1 GEAIGNYY and CDR2 EKD. The junction had 9 bases not matched to a gene; V was cut back by 0 bases and J by 0 bases. This CDR3 region has 17 residues.

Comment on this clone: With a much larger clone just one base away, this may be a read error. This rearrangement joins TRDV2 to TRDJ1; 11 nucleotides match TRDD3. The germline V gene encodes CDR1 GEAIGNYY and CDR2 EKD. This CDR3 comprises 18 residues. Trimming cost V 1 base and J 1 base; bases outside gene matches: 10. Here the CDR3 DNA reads TGTGCCTGTGACACGAGCGTACTGGGGGATAAGGGCACCGATAAACTCATCTTT. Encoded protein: CACDTSVLGDKGTDKLIF.

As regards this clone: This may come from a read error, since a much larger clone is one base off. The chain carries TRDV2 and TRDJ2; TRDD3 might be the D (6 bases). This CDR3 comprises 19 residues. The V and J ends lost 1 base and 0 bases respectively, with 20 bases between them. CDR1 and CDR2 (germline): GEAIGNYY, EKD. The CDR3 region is CACDTIIRTGSSLTAQLFF. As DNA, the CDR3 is TGTGCCTGTGACACGATAATTCGGACTGGGTCCTCTTTGACAGCACAACTCTTCTTT.

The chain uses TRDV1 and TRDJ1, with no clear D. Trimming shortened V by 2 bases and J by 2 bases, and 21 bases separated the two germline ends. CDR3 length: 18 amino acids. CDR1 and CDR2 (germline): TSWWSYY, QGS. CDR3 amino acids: CALGESVPSSKVTDKLIF. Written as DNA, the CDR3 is TGTGCTCTTGGGGAATCAGTTCCAAGCTCTAAGGTGACCGATAAACTCATCTTT.

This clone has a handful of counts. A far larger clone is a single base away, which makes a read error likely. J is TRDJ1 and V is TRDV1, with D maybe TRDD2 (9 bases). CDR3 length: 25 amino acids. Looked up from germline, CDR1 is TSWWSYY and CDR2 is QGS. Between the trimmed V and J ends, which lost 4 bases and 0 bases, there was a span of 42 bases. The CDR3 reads CALGAHLPTAKRLLGARADTDKLIF. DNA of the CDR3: TGTGCTCTTGGGGCCCACCTTCCTACGGCGAAAAGATTACTGGGGGCCCGGGCAGACACCGATAAACTCATCTTT.

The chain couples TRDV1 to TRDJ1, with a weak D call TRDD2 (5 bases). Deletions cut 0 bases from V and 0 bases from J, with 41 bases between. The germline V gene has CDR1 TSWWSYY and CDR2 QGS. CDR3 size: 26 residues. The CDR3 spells CALGELISPTGRTKRLSSGYTDKLIF. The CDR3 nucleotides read TGTGCTCTTGGGGAACTAATATCGCCTACCGGTCGAACCAAACGATTGAGTAGTGGGTACACCGATAAACTCATCTTT.

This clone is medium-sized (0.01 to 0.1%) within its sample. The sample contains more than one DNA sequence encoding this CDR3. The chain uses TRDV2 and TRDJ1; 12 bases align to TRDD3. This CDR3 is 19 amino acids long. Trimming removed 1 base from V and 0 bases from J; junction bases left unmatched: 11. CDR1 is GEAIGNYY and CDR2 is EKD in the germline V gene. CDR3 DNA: TGTGCCTGTGACACTCCTCGTACTGGGGGATACCCGTACACCGATAAACTCATCTTT. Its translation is CACDTPRTGGYPYTDKLIF.

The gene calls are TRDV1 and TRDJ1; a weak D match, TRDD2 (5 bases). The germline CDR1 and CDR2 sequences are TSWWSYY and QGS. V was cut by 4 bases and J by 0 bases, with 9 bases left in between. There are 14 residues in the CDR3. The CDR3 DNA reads TGTGCTCTTGGGGTCCTATCCTACACCGATAAACTCATCTTT. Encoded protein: CALGVLSYTDKLIF.